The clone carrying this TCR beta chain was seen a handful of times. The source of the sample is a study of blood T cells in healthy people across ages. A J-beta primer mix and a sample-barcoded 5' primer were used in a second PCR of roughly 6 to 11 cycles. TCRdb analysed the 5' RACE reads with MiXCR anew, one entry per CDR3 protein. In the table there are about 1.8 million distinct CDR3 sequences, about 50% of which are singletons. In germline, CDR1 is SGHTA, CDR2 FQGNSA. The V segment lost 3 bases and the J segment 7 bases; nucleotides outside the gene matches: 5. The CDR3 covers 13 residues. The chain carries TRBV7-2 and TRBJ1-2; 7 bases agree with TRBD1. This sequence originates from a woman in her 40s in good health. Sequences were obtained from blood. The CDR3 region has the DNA TGTGCCAGCAGCTTCCGACAGGGTGTTGGCTACACCTTC. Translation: CASSFRQGVGYTF.